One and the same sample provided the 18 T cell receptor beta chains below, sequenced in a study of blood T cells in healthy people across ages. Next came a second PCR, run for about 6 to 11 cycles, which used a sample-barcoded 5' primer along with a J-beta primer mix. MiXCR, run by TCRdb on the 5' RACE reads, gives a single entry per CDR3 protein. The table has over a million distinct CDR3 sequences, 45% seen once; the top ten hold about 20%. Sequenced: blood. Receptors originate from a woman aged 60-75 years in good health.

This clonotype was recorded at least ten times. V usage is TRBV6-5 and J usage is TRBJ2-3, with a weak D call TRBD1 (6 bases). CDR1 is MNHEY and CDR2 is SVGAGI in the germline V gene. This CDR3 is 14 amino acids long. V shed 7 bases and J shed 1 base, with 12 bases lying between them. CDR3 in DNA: TGTGCCAGCACCCCTGGGGGCGGCACAGATACGCAGTATTTT. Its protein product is CASTPGGGTDTQYF.

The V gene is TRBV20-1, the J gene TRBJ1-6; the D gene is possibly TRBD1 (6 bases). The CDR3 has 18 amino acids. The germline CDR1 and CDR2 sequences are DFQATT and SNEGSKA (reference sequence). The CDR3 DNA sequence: TGCAGCCTGTCGGCAGGGGAGTTCCTTAGCTCCTATAATTCACCCCTCCACTTT. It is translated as CSLSAGEFLSSYNSPLHF.

The CDR3 sequence is CASKLHGTGGGTDTQYF. CDR3 bases: TGTGCCAGCAAGCTGCATGGGACGGGGGGGGGCACAGATACGCAGTATTTT. The chain combines TRBV21-1 with TRBJ2-3; no DNA check was done on the table's D call, TRBD1. TRBV21-1 is a listed pseudogene. This CDR3 comprises 17 residues.

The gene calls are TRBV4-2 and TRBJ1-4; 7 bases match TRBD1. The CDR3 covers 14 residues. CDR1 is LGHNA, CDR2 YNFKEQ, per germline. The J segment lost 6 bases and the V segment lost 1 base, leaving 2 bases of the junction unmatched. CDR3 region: CASSQAGQDEKLFF. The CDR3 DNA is TGTGCCAGCAGCCAAGCCGGACAGGATGAAAAACTGTTTTTT.

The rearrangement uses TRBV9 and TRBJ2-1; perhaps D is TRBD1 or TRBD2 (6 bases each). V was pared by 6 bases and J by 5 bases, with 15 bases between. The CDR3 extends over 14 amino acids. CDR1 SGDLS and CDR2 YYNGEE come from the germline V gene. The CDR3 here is CASTSGGGDNEQFF. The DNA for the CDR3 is TGTGCCAGCACCTCAGGAGGGGGAGACAATGAGCAGTTCTTC.

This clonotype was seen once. The CDR3 DNA sequence: TGTGCCAGCAGCTTACCCCGGCCCACAATGGGAAACTACGAGCAGTACTTC. Its protein product is CASSLPRPTMGNYEQYF. The chain couples TRBV5-6 to TRBJ2-7; no clear D gene. V was cut by 2 bases and J by 3 bases, with 21 bases left in between. Germline V gives CDR1 SGHDT, CDR2 YYEEEE. The CDR3 sequence is 17 residues long.

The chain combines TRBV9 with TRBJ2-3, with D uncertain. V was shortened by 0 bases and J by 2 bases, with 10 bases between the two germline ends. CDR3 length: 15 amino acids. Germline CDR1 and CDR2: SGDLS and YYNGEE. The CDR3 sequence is CASSVGWSLTDTQYF. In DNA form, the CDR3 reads TGTGCCAGCAGCGTAGGGTGGAGCCTCACAGATACGCAGTATTTT. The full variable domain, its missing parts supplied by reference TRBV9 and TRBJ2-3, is DSGVTQTPKHLITATGQRVTLRCSPRSGDLSVYWYQQSLDQGLQFLIQYYNGEERAKGNILERFSAQQFPDLHSELNLSSLELGDSALYFCASSVGWSLTDTQYFGPGTRLTVL.

The DNA of the CDR3 is TGTGCCAGCAGCGCTTCGCAGGGGGCGGTGGCTTTCTTT. Its translation is CASSASQGAVAFF. The chain couples TRBV11-2 to TRBJ1-1; 8 nucleotides match TRBD1. The CDR3 sequence is 13 residues long. The ends lost 5 bases at V and 11 bases at J; junction bases unmatched: 10. In germline, CDR1 is SGHAT, CDR2 FQNNGV.

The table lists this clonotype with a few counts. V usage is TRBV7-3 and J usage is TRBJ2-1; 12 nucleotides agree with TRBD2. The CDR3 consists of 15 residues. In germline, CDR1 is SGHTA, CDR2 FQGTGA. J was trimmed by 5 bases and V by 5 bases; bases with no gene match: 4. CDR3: CASSRGLAGNNEQFF. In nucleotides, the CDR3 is TGTGCCAGCAGCCGCGGACTAGCGGGGAACAATGAGCAGTTCTTC. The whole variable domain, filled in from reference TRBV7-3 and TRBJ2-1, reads GAGVSQTPSNKVTEKGKYVELRCDPISGHTALYWYRQSLGQGPEFLIYFQGTGAADDSGLPNDRFFAVRPEGSVSTLKIQRTERGDSAVYLCASSRGLAGNNEQFFGPGTRLTVL.

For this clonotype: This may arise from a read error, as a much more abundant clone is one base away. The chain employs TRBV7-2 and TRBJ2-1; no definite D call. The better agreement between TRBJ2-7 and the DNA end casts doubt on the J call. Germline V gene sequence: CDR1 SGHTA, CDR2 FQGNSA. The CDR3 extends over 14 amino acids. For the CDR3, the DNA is TGTGCCAGCACCAGAGACCCTGCCTACAATGAGCAGTACTTC. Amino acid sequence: CASTRDPAYNEQYF.

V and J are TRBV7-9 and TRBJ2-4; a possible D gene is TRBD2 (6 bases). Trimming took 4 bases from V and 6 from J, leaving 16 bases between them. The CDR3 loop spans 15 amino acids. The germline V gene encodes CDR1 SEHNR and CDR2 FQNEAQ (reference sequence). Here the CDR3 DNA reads TGTGCCAGCAGCTCCAAGGAGGGGATGAGAAACATTCAGTACTTC. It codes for CASSSKEGMRNIQYF. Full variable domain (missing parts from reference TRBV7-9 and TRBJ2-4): DTGVSQNPRHKITKRGQNVTFRCDPISEHNRLYWYRQTLGQGPEFLTYFQNEAQLEKSRLLSDRFSAERPKGSFSTLEIQRTEQGDSAMYLCASSSKEGMRNIQYFGAGTRLSVL.

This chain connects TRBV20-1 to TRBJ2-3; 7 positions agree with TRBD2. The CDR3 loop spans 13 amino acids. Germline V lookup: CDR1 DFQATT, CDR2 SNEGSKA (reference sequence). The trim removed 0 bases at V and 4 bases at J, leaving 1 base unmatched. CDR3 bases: TGCAGTGCTAGAGATCGGGGGGCAGATACGCAGTATTTT. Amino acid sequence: CSARDRGADTQYF.

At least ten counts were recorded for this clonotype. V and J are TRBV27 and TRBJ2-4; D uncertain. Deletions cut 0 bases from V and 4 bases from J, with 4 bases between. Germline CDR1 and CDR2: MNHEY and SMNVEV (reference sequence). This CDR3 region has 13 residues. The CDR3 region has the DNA TGTGCCAGCAGTTTATCGGGGAAAAACATTCAGTACTTC. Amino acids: CASSLSGKNIQYF.

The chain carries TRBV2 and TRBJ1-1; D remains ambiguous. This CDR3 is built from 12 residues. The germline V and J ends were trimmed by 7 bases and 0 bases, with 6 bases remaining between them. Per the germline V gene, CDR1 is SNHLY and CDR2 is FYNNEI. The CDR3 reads CASTAMNTEAFF. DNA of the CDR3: TGTGCCAGCACTGCGATGAACACTGAAGCTTTCTTT. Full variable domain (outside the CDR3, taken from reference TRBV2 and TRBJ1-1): EPEVTQTPSHQVTQMGQEVILRCVPISNHLYFYWYRQILGQKVEFLVSFYNNEISEKSEIFDDQFSVERPDGSNFTLKIRSTKLEDSAMYFCASTAMNTEAFFGQGTRLTVV.

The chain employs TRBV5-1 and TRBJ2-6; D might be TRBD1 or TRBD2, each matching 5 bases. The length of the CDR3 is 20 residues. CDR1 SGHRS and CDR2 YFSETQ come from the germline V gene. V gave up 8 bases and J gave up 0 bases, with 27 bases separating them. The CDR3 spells CASHTDPGRRPASGANVLTF. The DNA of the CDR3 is TGCGCCAGTCACACCGACCCGGGACGGAGGCCTGCCTCTGGGGCCAACGTCCTGACTTTC. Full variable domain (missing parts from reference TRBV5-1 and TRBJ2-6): KAGVTQTPRYLIKTRGQQVTLSCSPISGHRSVSWYQQTPGQGLQFLFEYFSETQRNKGNFPGRFSGRQFSNSRSEMNVSTLELGDSALYLCASHTDPGRRPASGANVLTFGAGSRLTVL.

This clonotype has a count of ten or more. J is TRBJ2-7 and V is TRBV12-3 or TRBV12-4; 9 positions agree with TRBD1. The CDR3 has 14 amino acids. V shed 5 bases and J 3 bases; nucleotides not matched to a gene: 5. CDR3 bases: TGTGCCAGCAGTCACAGGGGGCTCCGCTACGAGCAGTACTTC. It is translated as CASSHRGLRYEQYF.

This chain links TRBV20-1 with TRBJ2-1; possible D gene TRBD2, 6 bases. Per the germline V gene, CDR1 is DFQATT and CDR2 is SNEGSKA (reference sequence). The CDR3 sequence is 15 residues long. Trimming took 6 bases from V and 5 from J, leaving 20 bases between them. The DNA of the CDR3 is TGCAGTGCCCCTATCCCGTGGCGGGAAGACAATGAGCAGTTCTTC. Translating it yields CSAPIPWREDNEQFF.

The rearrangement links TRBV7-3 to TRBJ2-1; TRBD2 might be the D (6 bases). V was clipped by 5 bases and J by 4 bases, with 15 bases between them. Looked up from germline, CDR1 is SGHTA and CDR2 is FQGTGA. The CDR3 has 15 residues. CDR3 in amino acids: CASSPVPGLYNEQFF. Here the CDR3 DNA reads TGTGCCAGCAGCCCAGTCCCGGGACTTTACAATGAGCAGTTCTTC.